A selection of T cell receptor beta chains follows, all from one sample in a study of OX40 agonist ivuxolimab in advanced cancers. Some clones are missing from TCRdb's copy, which holds only in-frame ones; the method was immunoSEQ multiplex PCR. The top ten clones hold around 0.78% of a sample with approximately 72,000 clones, 84% of them seen once. The sequenced sample was CD4+ or CD8+ T cells sorted from blood, obtained in a trial of the OX40 agonist ivuxolimab. These receptors were taken from an adult with an advanced solid tumor such as melanoma, head and neck, liver or kidney cancer. Both conserved end residues are part of each CDR3. A D gene is named only where the DNA matches it firmly. Some rows mark clone size as missing; the rest say once, few, many or name a class of expanded clone.

j_call,v_call,cdr3_length,clone_size,d_call,cdr3_nt,cdr3_aa
TRBJ2-5,TRBV11-3,15,-,TRBD2,TGTGCCAGCAGCCAGACTAGCGGGTACCAAGAGACCCAGTACTTC,CASSQTSGYQETQYF
TRBJ2-7,TRBV11-3,13,-,-,TGTGCCAGCAGCTTAGGTGGGGCAAAGGAGCAGTACTTC,CASSLGGAKEQYF
TRBJ1-1,TRBV30,12,-,TRBD1,TGTGCCTTGGGACAGCGGATTGCTGAAGCTTTCTTT,CALGQRIAEAFF
TRBJ1-4,TRBV27,11,-,-,TGTGCCACCCAAGCGAGAGGGAAACTGTTTTTT,CATQARGKLFF
TRBJ2-7,TRBV6-1,16,-,-,TGTGCCAGCAGTGAAAATTTTCAGGGGCTCTCCTACGAGCAGTACTTC,CASSENFQGLSYEQYF
TRBJ2-7,TRBV7-7,13,-,-,TGTGCTAGCAGCTCCGGACTGAACTACGAGCAGTACTTC,CASSSGLNYEQYF
TRBJ2-3,TRBV7-9,14,many,-,TGTGCCAGCACGGCTAGCTCATCCACAGATACGCAGTATTTT,CASTASSSTDTQYF
TRBJ2-2,TRBV18,15,-,-,TGTGCCAGCTCACCCCCGGGAGAGGGGACCGGGGAGCTGTTTTTT,CASSPPGEGTGELFF
TRBJ1-2,TRBV2,15,-,TRBD1,TGTGCCAGCAGTGGGGGACAGGGGTCTAACTATGGCTACACCTTC,CASSGGQGSNYGYTF
TRBJ2-5,TRBV18,14,-,-,TGTGCCAGCTCACCAACAGGGAACCAAGAGACCCAGTACTTC,CASSPTGNQETQYF
TRBJ2-6,TRBV9,16,-,TRBD1,TGTGCCAGCAATAGACAGGGGGCGGCTGGGGCCAACGTCCTGACTTTC,CASNRQGAAGANVLTF
TRBJ1-6,TRBV28,15,-,TRBD1,TGTGCCAGCATCCCCAGGGGGCAGGGGGATTCACCCCTCCACTTT,CASIPRGQGDSPLHF
TRBJ1-1,TRBV7-9,14,-,-,TGTGCCAGCAGTCCCGGACAGCCAGTATCTGAAGCTTTCTTT,CASSPGQPVSEAFF
TRBJ2-2,TRBV6-6,16,once,-,TGTGCCAGCAGTTACTCGCGAGAGGATGACACCGGGGAGCTGTTTTTT,CASSYSREDDTGELFF
TRBJ1-6,TRBV30,15,-,-,TGTGCCTGGAGTGTGAATCCCGGGGAGGGGTCACCCCTCCACTTT,CAWSVNPGEGSPLHF
TRBJ2-5,TRBV7-2,15,-,TRBD2,TGTGCCAGCAGCCCAGGGGGAGCGGGGGGAGAGACCCAGTACTTC,CASSPGGAGGETQYF
TRBJ1-4,TRBV30,11,-,-,TGTGCCTGGAGTATGGGACAACCGAAGTACTTT,CAWSMGQPKYF
TRBJ2-7,TRBV7-9,13,-,-,TGTGCCAGCAGCTTCCAGGTCGACTACGAGCAGTACTTC,CASSFQVDYEQYF
TRBJ1-6,TRBV28,17,-,TRBD1,TGTGCCAGCAGTTCCCCCCCGGGACAGGGTTACAATTCACCCCTCCACTTT,CASSSPPGQGYNSPLHF
TRBJ2-5,TRBV7-7,14,-,TRBD1,TGTGCTAGCAGCTTAAGCGACAGGGGGCAGGTCCAGTACTTC,CASSLSDRGQVQYF
TRBJ2-3,TRBV2,11,-,-,TGTGCCAGCAGTGGGACTGACAAACAGTATTTT,CASSGTDKQYF
TRBJ1-2,TRBV19,13,-,-,TGTGCCAGTACCAGCAGGGCGATGTATGGCTACACCTTC,CASTSRAMYGYTF
TRBJ1-5,TRBV5-5,16,-,-,TGTGCCAGCAGCTTGTATTTCAGGGTGGGGAATCAGCCCCAGCATTTT,CASSLYFRVGNQPQHF
TRBJ1-1,TRBV18,16,once,-,TGTGCCAGCTCACCACCGTGGGGGCGAAGGAACACTGAAGCTTTCTTT,CASSPPWGRRNTEAFF
TRBJ1-1,TRBV7-2,15,-,-,TGTGCCAGCAGCTTAGACATCCGGGGTGGGACTGAAGCTTTCTTT,CASSLDIRGGTEAFF
TRBJ2-2,TRBV7-8,19,-,TRBD2,TGTGCCAGCAAGCCCACTCGGACTAGCGGGAGGGCCCCAGGCGGGGAGCTGTTTTTT,CASKPTRTSGRAPGGELFF
TRBJ2-1,TRBV29-1,15,-,TRBD2,TGCAGCGTTGATAGAGCGGGAGGGCCGGGAAATGAGCAGTTCTTC,CSVDRAGGPGNEQFF
TRBJ1-2,TRBV4-2,17,-,-,TGTGCCAGCAGCCAAGATCGGGGGCAGGGAGCGATCTATGGCTACACCTTC,CASSQDRGQGAIYGYTF
TRBJ1-2,TRBV6-5,14,once,-,TGTGCCAGCAGTTACTCGAGGGTCGGGAGAGGCTACACCTTC,CASSYSRVGRGYTF
TRBJ2-5,TRBV5-8,16,-,-,TGTGCCAGCAGCTTGGGCGGGGTATCGGGGCAAGAGACCCAGTACTTC,CASSLGGVSGQETQYF
TRBJ1-5,TRBV5-8,15,-,-,TGTGCCAGCAGACGGCATATGTATAGCAATCAGCCCCAGCATTTT,CASRRHMYSNQPQHF
TRBJ2-7,TRBV2,14,-,-,TGTGCCAGCAGTGGGGGCCGAAATTCCTACGAGCAGTACTTC,CASSGGRNSYEQYF
TRBJ2-7,TRBV5-1,16,once,TRBD1,TGCGCCAGCAGCCCTACACAGGGGGCAGCCTCCTACGAGCAGTACTTC,CASSPTQGAASYEQYF
TRBJ2-2,TRBV27,19,-,-,TGTGCCAGCAGTTCCCGGCTTGGCGGGACCACCAGGGGGGTCGGGGAGCTGTTTTTT,CASSSRLGGTTRGVGELFF
TRBJ1-3,TRBV6-1,18,-,-,TGTGCCAGCAGTGAAGCGCCGTTAGCCCGTACATTAGGAAACACCATATATTTT,CASSEAPLARTLGNTIYF
TRBJ2-5,TRBV9,14,-,TRBD2,TGTGCCAGATGGACTAGCGGGGATCAAGAGACCCAGTACTTC,CARWTSGDQETQYF
TRBJ2-1,TRBV2,13,-,TRBD1,TGTGCCGGAACAGGGGGCCGTTACAATGAGCAGTTCTTC,CAGTGGRYNEQFF
TRBJ1-2,TRBV28,12,-,TRBD1,TGTGCCAGCAGGCAGGGGGCGGTTGGCTACACCTTC,CASRQGAVGYTF
TRBJ1-1,TRBV5-6,13,-,-,TGTGCCAGCAGCTTTAGTCTGGTCACTGAAGCTTTCTTT,CASSFSLVTEAFF